This T cell receptor (beta chain) was found in a study of early T cells in non-severe SARS-CoV-2 infection. The overall study: Unsorted whole-blood RNA was sequenced in bulk, leaving chains unpaired.

The library protocol tagged individual cDNA molecules with unique molecular identifiers. One entry per CDR3 protein results from TCRdb running MiXCR on the 5' RACE reads. Among about 69,000 distinct CDR3 sequences listed, around a tenth were seen once. This clonotype has a count of ten or more. Its antigen remains unidentified. Findings and limits, study-wide: Matching with VDJdb favored anti-spike CD8 responses (missing private and CD4 specificities).

This sequence originates from an adult who was a healthcare worker with PCR-confirmed SARS-CoV-2 infection or an uninfected control (not recorded which). Sequencing was done on a sample of whole blood.

CDR3 protein: CASSSAAGTDTQYF. The CDR3 bases are TGCGCCAGCAGTTCAGCGGCAGGCACAGATACGCAGTATTTT. The chain links TRBV10-2 to TRBJ2-3, with D perhaps TRBD2 (5 bases). This CDR3 has 14 residues. V lost 5 bases, J lost 1 base, and 10 bases lay in between. Germline CDR1 and CDR2: WSHSY and SAAADI.